The 15 T cell receptor beta chains below come from one sample, sequenced in a study of graft-versus-host responses after intestinal transplantation. Measured with immunoSEQ multiplex PCR; TCRdb has only the in-frame clones, and not every one. The sample has 85,000 to 100,000 clones, 90% to 95% seen once. Their antigens remain unidentified. Sequencing used unstimulated CD8+ T cells sorted from spleen or lymph node cells, obtained before intestinal transplant. These receptors were obtained from a human donor who received an intestinal transplant.

This chain connects TRBV5-1 to TRBJ1-6, with 12 bases lining up with TRBD1. Germline V gene lookup returns CDR1 SGHRS and CDR2 YFSETQ. CDR3 length equals 17 residues. After removal of 5 bases from V and 10 bases from J, the junction contained 13 bases not matched to a gene. CDR3 coding DNA: TGCGCCAGCAGATTTCCGGGACAGGGGGCAGTAGGCTCACCCCTCCACTTT. It codes for CASRFPGQGAVGSPLHF.

The rearrangement uses TRBV10-3 and TRBJ2-7; D may be TRBD2 (6 bases). V lost 4 bases, J lost 6 bases, and 22 bases lay in between. This CDR3 spans 16 amino acids. Germline V gene data show CDR1 as ENHRY and CDR2 as SYGVKD. The CDR3 nucleotides are TGTGCCATCAGTGTCTCCGTCCGGGACTTCAACCCCGAGCAGTACTTC. It translates to CAISVSVRDFNPEQYF.

The V and J genes are TRBV6-1 and TRBJ2-3, with 7 bases aligning to TRBD2. The germline V gene encodes CDR1 MNHNS and CDR2 SASEGT. The CDR3 loop spans 14 amino acids. The J segment lost 5 bases and the V segment lost 3 bases, leaving 5 bases of the junction unmatched. CDR3 in amino acids: CASSEPGGLDTQYF. CDR3 sequence (DNA): TGTGCCAGCAGTGAGCCCGGGGGGTTAGATACGCAGTATTTT.

The chain is built from TRBV4-3 and TRBJ2-3; TRBD1 agrees at 9 bases. The trim removed 7 bases at V and 4 bases at J, leaving 9 bases unmatched. The CDR3 has 15 residues. Germline V gene sequence: CDR1 LGHNA, CDR2 YSLEER. CDR3 DNA sequence: TGCGCCAGCAACCTAGGGACAGGGTCCCCAGATACGCAGTATTTT. Translation gives CASNLGTGSPDTQYF.

V gene TRBV19 combines with J gene TRBJ1-1; 7 bases are shared with TRBD1. This CDR3 comprises 15 residues. V was clipped by 2 bases and J by 3 bases; unmatched bases: 6. Per germline, CDR1 LNHDA and CDR2 SQIVND (reference sequence). CDR3: CASSIRGRVDTEAFF. The CDR3 DNA follows: TGTGCCAGTAGTATAAGGGGGCGAGTTGACACTGAAGCTTTCTTT.

This clone was seen only a few times. The chain joins TRBV19 to TRBJ1-6; D might be TRBD1 (5 bases). The ends were cut back, 1 base at V and 8 bases at J, with 15 bases in the middle. Germline V CDR1 and CDR2: LNHDA, SQIVND (reference sequence). This CDR3 region has 16 residues. Written as DNA, the CDR3 is TGTGCCAGTAGTATAGTTCGTGGGGCCTGGGATTCACCCCTCCACTTT. It yields the protein CASSIVRGAWDSPLHF.

The chain uses TRBV7-6 and TRBJ2-3; 8 positions match TRBD1. The CDR3 has 12 amino acids. CDR1 SGHVS and CDR2 FNYEAQ come from the germline V gene. V was pared by 5 bases and J by 5 bases, with 0 bases of the junction left unmatched. As DNA, the CDR3 is TGTGCCAGCAGCGACAGGGGAGATACGCAGTATTTT. It translates to CASSDRGDTQYF.

A few counts support this clone. CDR3 in amino acids: CASSQGLSYEQYF. As DNA, the CDR3 is TGTGCCAGCAGCCAGGGGCTGTCCTACGAGCAGTACTTC. The rearrangement uses TRBV4-2 and TRBJ2-7, with D perhaps matching TRBD1 (5 bases). The V and J ends lost 3 bases and 1 base respectively, with 7 bases between them. The CDR3 is made up of 13 amino acids. The V gene's germline CDR1 is LGHNA and CDR2 YNFKEQ.

The chain employs TRBV7-6 and TRBJ2-1; the match to TRBD1 covers 8 bases. The CDR3 is 13 amino acids. Per germline, CDR1 SGHVS and CDR2 FNYEAQ. With V trimmed by 3 bases and J by 7 bases, 2 bases remained unmatched. DNA of the CDR3: TGTGCCAGCAGCTTGTACAGGGGGAATGAGCAGTTCTTC. It is translated as CASSLYRGNEQFF. The whole variable domain, remainder taken from reference TRBV7-6 and TRBJ2-1, is GAGVSQSPRYKVTKRGQDVALRCDPISGHVSLYWYRQALGQGPEFLTYFNYEAQQDKSGLPNDRFSAERPEGSISTLTIQRTEQRDSAMYRCASSLYRGNEQFFGPGTRLTVL.

The rearrangement links TRBV27 to TRBJ1-2; D is uncertain. The CDR3 contains 14 residues. V was cut by 0 bases and J by 7 bases, with 12 bases left in between. From germline, CDR1 is MNHEY and CDR2 SMNVEV (reference sequence). As DNA, the CDR3 is TGTGCCAGCAGTTTATCCATTTATAGCGGTGGCTACACCTTC. It codes for CASSLSIYSGGYTF.

CDR3: CASSGLSNEQFF. The DNA of the CDR3 is TGTGCCAGCAGTGGACTTTCCAATGAGCAGTTCTTC. The genes are TRBV27 and TRBJ2-1, with D tentatively TRBD2 (5 bases). The CDR3 runs 12 residues. CDR1 and CDR2 (germline): MNHEY, SMNVEV (reference sequence). V was pared by 5 bases and J by 6 bases, with 8 bases between.

V is TRBV4-3 and J is TRBJ1-6; TRBD1 aligns across 8 bases. V was pared by 0 bases and J by 7 bases, with 17 bases of the junction left unmatched. Germline CDR1 is LGHNA and CDR2 is YSLEER. This CDR3 has 20 amino acids. For the CDR3, the DNA is TGCGCCAGCAGCCAAGATTGGTCTGGGGGACAGGAGGACCCAAATTCACCCCTCCACTTT. This translates into CASSQDWSGGQEDPNSPLHF.

This chain uses TRBV19 with TRBJ1-6, with 10 bases fitting TRBD1. The CDR3 spans 16 residues. Trimming took 5 bases from V and 10 from J; bases not matched to a gene: 11. Germline V CDR1 and CDR2: LNHDA, SQIVND (reference sequence). CDR3 region: CASSLTGGIRGSPLHF. The CDR3 coding sequence is TGTGCCAGTAGTTTGACAGGGGGCATCAGGGGATCACCCCTCCACTTT.

The chain combines TRBV11-2 with TRBJ2-7; no reliable D call. Per germline, CDR1 SGHAT and CDR2 FQNNGV. The CDR3 is 13 residues long. The germline V and J ends were trimmed by 1 base and 4 bases, with 8 bases remaining between them. CDR3: CASSLAPTYEQYF. CDR3 in DNA: TGTGCCAGCAGCTTAGCTCCGACATACGAGCAGTACTTC.

This chain connects TRBV7-8 to TRBJ2-7; D unresolved. Germline V gene sequence: CDR1 SGHVS, CDR2 FQNEAQ. The ends were cut back, 1 base at V and 4 bases at J, with 5 bases in the middle. CDR3 size: 12 residues. CDR3 region: CASSLGRYEQYF. The CDR3 DNA reads TGTGCCAGCAGCTTAGGTAGATACGAGCAGTACTTC.